This T cell receptor (beta chain) was identified in a study of T cell clones after liver transplantation. This CDR3 is 12 amino acids long. The germline CDR1 and CDR2 sequences are SQVTM and ANQGSEA. The germline V and J ends were trimmed by 7 bases and 1 base, with 11 bases remaining between them. Profiling relied on immunoSEQ multiplex PCR, and the TCRdb table lists in-frame clones only, not all of them. The table records tens of thousands of clones, under 90% of them present only once. This receptor was taken from a human patient who received a liver transplant. Some T cells may have originated in the graft donor. Specimen: CD4+ T cells from blood, collected 12 months after liver transplant. The chain is built from TRBV29-1 and TRBJ2-7, with D possibly TRBD1 on 5 matching bases. CDR3 sequence (DNA): TGCAGCGCCTCGGACACTTCCTACGAGCAGTACTTC. Its translation: CSASDTSYEQYF.